The 22 T cell receptor beta chains below come from one sample, sequenced in a study of cytomegalovirus exposure and HLA in healthy donors. This PCR relied on a set of 60 Vbeta primers and 13 Jbeta primers. Profiled with immunoSEQ multiplex PCR; TCRdb holds only in-frame clones, not every one. In total, the table holds 75,000 to 100,000 clones. The sequenced material came from PBMCs. The receptors come from a woman in her fifties or sixties in good health and CMV-seronegative.

The chain has TRBV19 and TRBJ2-5, with D maybe TRBD2 (6 bases). Per the germline V gene, CDR1 is LNHDA and CDR2 is SQIVND (reference sequence). The CDR3 has 15 amino acids. The V gene lost 4 bases and the J gene lost 5 bases, with 17 bases spanning the gap. CDR3 nucleotide sequence: TGTGCCAGTAGTAAGGGTCGGAGGGCCGGGGAGACCCAGTACTTC. This sequence encodes CASSKGRRAGETQYF. Filled out from reference TRBV19 and TRBJ2-5, the complete variable domain reads DGGITQSPKYLFRKEGQNVTLSCEQNLNHDAMYWYRQDPGQGLRLIYYSQIVNDFQKGDIAEGYSVSREKKESFPLTVTSAQKNPTAFYLCASSKGRRAGETQYFGPGTRLLVL.

The rearrangement joins TRBV6-1 to TRBJ2-7; 10 bases are shared with TRBD2. J was trimmed by 4 bases and V by 4 bases; bases with no gene match: 7. Germline V CDR1 and CDR2: MNHNS, SASEGT. CDR3 length: 15 amino acids. The chain's CDR3 is CASSGPGLAMYEQYF. CDR3 coding DNA: TGTGCCAGCAGTGGCCCGGGACTAGCGATGTACGAGCAGTACTTC.

The chain combines TRBV18 with TRBJ2-7; TRBD2 matches at 9 bases. The germline V gene encodes CDR1 KGHSH and CDR2 LQKENI. This CDR3 is 15 amino acids long. With V trimmed by 3 bases and J by 3 bases, 6 bases remained unmatched. The CDR3 reads CASSPTEAGGYEQYF. The CDR3 nucleotides read TGTGCCAGCTCACCGACGGAAGCGGGAGGCTACGAGCAGTACTTC.

The CDR3 nucleotides read TGTGCCAGCTCACCAGAAGTTGGACTAGGGGGGGAGCAGTTCTTC. Its protein product is CASSPEVGLGGEQFF. The chain recombines TRBV18 with TRBJ2-1; D possibly corresponds to TRBD2 (7 bases). V was trimmed by 2 bases and J by 10 bases, leaving 18 bases between them. The CDR3 runs to 15 residues. Germline values: CDR1 KGHSH, CDR2 LQKENI. The full variable domain, in which reference TRBV18 and TRBJ2-1 provide the parts outside the CDR3, is NAGVMQNPRHLVRRRGQEARLRCSPMKGHSHVYWYRQLPEEGLKFMVYLQKENIIDESGMPKERFSAEFPKEGPSILRIQQVVRGDSAAYFCASSPEVGLGGEQFFGPGTRLTVL.

The chain has TRBV7-9 and TRBJ2-1; 12 positions match TRBD1. From germline, CDR1 is SEHNR and CDR2 FQNEAQ (reference sequence). The length of the CDR3 is 15 residues. With 5 bases clipped from V and 7 bases from J, the junction kept 6 bases outside the gene matches. This CDR3 reads CASSDRDRGPNEQFF. The DNA of the CDR3 is TGTGCCAGCAGCGACCGGGACAGGGGGCCTAATGAGCAGTTCTTC. Full variable domain (remainder filled in from reference TRBV7-9 and TRBJ2-1): DTGVSQNPRHKITKRGQNVTFRCDPISEHNRLYWYRQTLGQGPEFLTYFQNEAQLEKSRLLSDRFSAERPKGSFSTLEIQRTEQGDSAMYLCASSDRDRGPNEQFFGPGTRLTVL.

This chain connects TRBV6-1 to TRBJ1-5; D possibly corresponds to TRBD1 (6 bases). The CDR3 extends over 15 amino acids. V lost 4 bases to trimming and J lost 11 bases, with 21 bases between them. Germline V gene data show CDR1 as MNHNS and CDR2 as SASEGT. Here the CDR3 reads CASSGSQGPRGAQHF. The DNA of the CDR3 is TGTGCCAGCAGTGGTTCCCAGGGGCCGCGTGGGGCCCAGCATTTT.

V and J are TRBV7-2 and TRBJ2-3, with 11 bases identical to TRBD2. Germline V gives CDR1 SGHTA, CDR2 FQGNSA. The CDR3 is 18 amino acids. The V gene end was trimmed by 4 bases and the J gene end by 1 base; junction bases not matched to a gene: 10. CDR3 nucleotide sequence: TGTGCCAGCAGCTCGCGACCTGGGACTAGCGGCGGCACAGATACGCAGTATTTT. Translated, it gives CASSSRPGTSGGTDTQYF.

The chain carries TRBV7-2 and TRBJ2-7, with TRBD2 matching 9 bases. This CDR3 contains 16 residues. CDR1 is SGHTA, CDR2 FQGNSA, per germline. The ends lost 3 bases at V and 3 bases at J; junction bases unmatched: 9. DNA of the CDR3: TGTGCCAGCAGCTTTAAAAGCGGGAGGCTCGTCTACGAGCAGTACTTC. It is translated as CASSFKSGRLVYEQYF.

V and J are TRBV6-6 and TRBJ1-2, with TRBD1 matching 8 bases. With V trimmed by 7 bases and J by 6 bases, 7 bases remained unmatched. CDR1 and CDR2 from the germline V gene are MNHNY and SVGAGI (reference sequence). CDR3 length: 13 residues. The chain's CDR3 is CASTIQGGNGYTF. CDR3 bases: TGTGCCAGCACCATACAGGGGGGTAATGGCTACACCTTC.

The V gene is TRBV30, the J gene TRBJ1-1; 9 bases match TRBD1. This CDR3 is 12 amino acids long. The germline V gene encodes CDR1 GTSNPN and CDR2 SVGIG (reference sequence). The J segment lost 10 bases and the V segment lost 3 bases, leaving 6 bases of the junction unmatched. The CDR3 loop is CAWSEGTGRAFF. The CDR3 DNA reads as TGTGCCTGGAGCGAGGGGACAGGGCGAGCTTTCTTT.

The chain employs TRBV2 and TRBJ2-2; 9 bases are a match to TRBD1. J gave up 7 bases and V 7 bases, and 4 bases lay outside the gene matches. The germline CDR1 and CDR2 sequences are SNHLY and FYNNEI. The CDR3 totals 13 residues. CDR3 protein: CASTGQGVGELFF. The CDR3 DNA sequence: TGTGCCAGCACGGGACAGGGAGTCGGGGAGCTGTTTTTT.

This chain joins TRBV28 and TRBJ2-3, with TRBD2 identical over 14 bases. Germline V gene lookup returns CDR1 MDHEN and CDR2 SYDVKM. The CDR3 totals 18 residues. Trimming at V came to 5 bases and at J to 3 bases, leaving 10 bases not matched to a gene. This chain's CDR3 is CASSPSGLAGEGTDTQYF. CDR3 nucleotide sequence: TGTGCCAGCAGTCCCTCGGGACTAGCGGGAGAGGGAACAGATACGCAGTATTTT.

The CDR3 DNA is TGCGCCAGCAGCCATTTCATCCCTAGCGCGGGAGCCGATAATGAGCAGTTCTTC. It translates to CASSHFIPSAGADNEQFF. The gene calls are TRBV4-1 and TRBJ2-1; 7 bases are shared with TRBD2. The CDR3 runs to 18 residues. With V trimmed by 3 bases and J by 7 bases, 18 bases remained unmatched. Germline V CDR1 and CDR2: MGHRA, YSYEKL.

CDR3 sequence: CASSSRQGSGDTQYF. In DNA form, the CDR3 reads TGTGCCAGCAGCTCCAGACAGGGTTCAGGAGATACGCAGTATTTT. This chain uses TRBV5-4 with TRBJ2-3; 7 bases align to TRBD1. Trimming took 3 bases from V and 5 from J; bases not matched to a gene: 9. CDR1 SGHNT and CDR2 YYREEE come from the germline V gene (reference sequence). The CDR3 loop spans 15 amino acids.

The chain links TRBV4-3 to TRBJ2-4, with 12 positions matching TRBD2. V trimming: 4 bases; J trimming: 2 bases; junction bases outside the gene matches: 15. CDR1 and CDR2 (germline): LGHNA, YSLEER. The CDR3 runs 20 residues. CDR3 coding DNA: TGCGCCAGCAGCCGATTCCGACTAGCGGGAGAAGGTTCTCCCAAAAACATTCAGTACTTC. It yields the protein CASSRFRLAGEGSPKNIQYF.

The CDR3 nucleotides are TGTGCCAGCAGTTACTCGAACAGGGGGCTGATGGGAGCTTTCTTT. Protein: CASSYSNRGLMGAFF. The rearrangement joins TRBV6-5 to TRBJ1-1; TRBD1 aligns across 9 bases. This CDR3 region has 15 residues. The germline V gene has CDR1 MNHEY and CDR2 SVGAGI. Trimming removed 0 bases from V and 10 bases from J; junction bases left unmatched: 9.

As to this clone: At one end the junction does not follow the germline gene, possibly because of a read error. This chain uses TRBV11-3 with TRBJ2-2; 10 positions agree with TRBD2. Germline V lookup: CDR1 SGHNT, CDR2 YENEEA. The CDR3 covers 18 residues. The CDR3 loop reads CASSSRWSGRADTRELFF. CDR3 in DNA: TGTGCCAGCAGCTCCCGGTGGAGCGGGAGGGCCGACACCAGGGAGCTGTTTTTT.

J is TRBJ1-5 and V is TRBV19; D is uncertain. CDR1 LNHDA and CDR2 SQIVND come from the germline V gene (reference sequence). This CDR3 has 18 residues. V gave up 3 bases and J gave up 3 bases, with 21 bases separating them. CDR3 residues: CASSMIFRRDRDNQPQHF. The CDR3 DNA reads as TGTGCCAGTAGTATGATATTCCGGAGGGATAGGGACAATCAGCCCCAGCATTTT.

J is TRBJ2-1 and V is TRBV2; D perhaps matches TRBD1 (6 bases). The CDR3 covers 14 residues. The V end lost 9 bases, the J end lost 6 bases, and 18 bases lay between the germline ends. Germline V gene sequence: CDR1 SNHLY, CDR2 FYNNEI. The CDR3 bases are TGTGCCAGTCACCGGGACACCTATCTCAATGAGCAGTTCTTC. Amino acid sequence: CASHRDTYLNEQFF.

The chain joins TRBV19 to TRBJ1-4, with TRBD1 as a possible D gene (5 bases). V lost 5 bases to trimming and J lost 4 bases, with 11 bases between them. This CDR3 comprises 14 residues. Germline V CDR1 and CDR2: LNHDA, SQIVND (reference sequence). The CDR3: CASSPRQINEKLFF. The CDR3 DNA reads as TGTGCCAGTAGTCCGAGACAGATTAATGAAAAACTGTTTTTT.

The gene calls are TRBV7-6 and TRBJ2-1; 7 nucleotides agree with TRBD2. V lost 1 base, J lost 2 bases, and 5 bases stayed unmatched. The germline gives CDR1 SGHVS, CDR2 FNYEAQ. This CDR3 spans 16 amino acids. The chain's CDR3 is CASSLGTREPYNEQFF. CDR3 DNA: TGTGCCAGCAGCTTAGGGACTAGGGAACCCTACAATGAGCAGTTCTTC. Filled out from reference TRBV7-6 and TRBJ2-1, the complete variable domain reads GAGVSQSPRYKVTKRGQDVALRCDPISGHVSLYWYRQALGQGPEFLTYFNYEAQQDKSGLPNDRFSAERPEGSISTLTIQRTEQRDSAMYRCASSLGTREPYNEQFFGPGTRLTVL.

V and J are TRBV29-1 and TRBJ2-7, with 12 bases that match TRBD2. Germline V gene lookup returns CDR1 SQVTM and CDR2 ANQGSEA. Germline trimming cut 6 bases from V and 7 bases from J; bases unmatched to any gene: 7. CDR3 size: 13 residues. The CDR3 nucleotides read TGCAGCGTACGACTAGCGGGAGTGGTAGAGCAGTACTTC. It yields the protein CSVRLAGVVEQYF.